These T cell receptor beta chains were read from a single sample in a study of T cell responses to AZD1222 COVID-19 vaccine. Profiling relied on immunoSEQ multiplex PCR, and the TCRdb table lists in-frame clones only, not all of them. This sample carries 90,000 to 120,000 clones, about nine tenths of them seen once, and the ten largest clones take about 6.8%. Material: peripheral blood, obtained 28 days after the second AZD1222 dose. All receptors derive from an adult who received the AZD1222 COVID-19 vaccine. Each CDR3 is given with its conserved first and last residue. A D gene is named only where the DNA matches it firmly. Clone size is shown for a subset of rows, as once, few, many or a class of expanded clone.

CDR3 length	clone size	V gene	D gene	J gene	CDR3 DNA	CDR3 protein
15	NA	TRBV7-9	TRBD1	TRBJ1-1	TGTGCCAGCAGCTTAAGACAGGGGGTGAACACTGAAGCTTTCTTT	CASSLRQGVNTEAFF
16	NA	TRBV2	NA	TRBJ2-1	TGTGCCAGCAGTTCGCCCCCGGGCCCTACAAGGGATGAGCAGTTCTTC	CASSSPPGPTRDEQFF
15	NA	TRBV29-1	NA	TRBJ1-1	TGCAGCGTTGAAGAACACAAGCCCATGAACACTGAAGCTTTCTTT	CSVEEHKPMNTEAFF
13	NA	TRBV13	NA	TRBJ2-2	TGTGCCAGCAGCTTAGACCGGCACGGGGAGCTGTTTTTT	CASSLDRHGELFF
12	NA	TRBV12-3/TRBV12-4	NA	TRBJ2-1	TGTGCCAGCAGTTTCGCAACTCTGAGCGGGTTCTTC	CASSFATLSGFF
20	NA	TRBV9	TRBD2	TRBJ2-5	TGTGCCAGCAGCGTAGCCCCCCTAGCGGGAGTGGGTGCTTCGGAAGAGACCCAGTACTTC	CASSVAPLAGVGASEETQYF
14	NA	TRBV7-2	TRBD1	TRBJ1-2	TGTGCCAGCAGCTTAGATGGGACAGTGACCCGATACACCTTC	CASSLDGTVTRYTF
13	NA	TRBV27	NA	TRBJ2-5	TGTGCCAGCAGTTCACAGGGAAGGGAGACCCAGTACTTC	CASSSQGRETQYF
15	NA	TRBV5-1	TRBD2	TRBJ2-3	TGCGCCAGCAGCAGGGGGACTAGCGAGGCAGATACGCAGTATTTT	CASSRGTSEADTQYF
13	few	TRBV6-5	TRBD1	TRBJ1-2	TGTGCCACGAGCTGGACAGGGGGCCGGGACTACACCTTC	CATSWTGGRDYTF
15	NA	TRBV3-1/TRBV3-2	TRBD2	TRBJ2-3	TGTGCCAGCAGCCGTCCGGGGGGAGGCGCAGATACGCAGTATTTT	CASSRPGGGADTQYF
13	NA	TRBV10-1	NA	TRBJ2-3	TGCGCCAGCAGTGCGGGCAGTACAGATACGCAGTATTTT	CASSAGSTDTQYF
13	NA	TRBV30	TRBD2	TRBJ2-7	TGTGCCTGGAGCGTTAGCGGGAGGGGCGAGCAGTACTTC	CAWSVSGRGEQYF
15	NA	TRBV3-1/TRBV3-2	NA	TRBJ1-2	TGTGCCAGCAGACTTCAAACCCAGGGCTTCCATGGCTACACCTTC	CASRLQTQGFHGYTF
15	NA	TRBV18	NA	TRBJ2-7	TGTGCCAGCTCACCGGGGGGCGTCAGCTCCTACGAGCAGTACTTC	CASSPGGVSSYEQYF
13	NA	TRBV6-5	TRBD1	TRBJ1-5	TGTGCCAGCAGTCTACAGGGGAATCAGCCCCAGCATTTT	CASSLQGNQPQHF
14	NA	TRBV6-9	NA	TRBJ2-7	TGTGCCAGCAGTCGGGACGGATGGAACTACGAGCAGTACTTC	CASSRDGWNYEQYF
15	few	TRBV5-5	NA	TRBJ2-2	TGTGCCAGCAGCCTGACAGATTTGAACACCGGGGAGCTGTTTTTT	CASSLTDLNTGELFF
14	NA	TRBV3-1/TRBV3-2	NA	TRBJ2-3	TGTGCCAGCAGCCAACAAGACTGGAGTGATACGCAGTATTTT	CASSQQDWSDTQYF
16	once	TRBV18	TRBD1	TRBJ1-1	TGTGCCAGCTCGCCAGCTGGACAGGGGGAGAACACTGAAGCTTTCTTT	CASSPAGQGENTEAFF
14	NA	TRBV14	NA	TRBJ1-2	TGTGCCAGCAGCCAAGATCTGACAGACTATGGCTACACCTTC	CASSQDLTDYGYTF
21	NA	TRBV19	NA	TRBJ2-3	TGTGCCAGTAGTATATGGGGAGGTTCAACGGACAGACCGGGACTAACAGATACGCAGTATTTT	CASSIWGGSTDRPGLTDTQYF
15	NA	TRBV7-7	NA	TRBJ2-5	TGTGCCAGCAGCCGTCAACGGACACCCCAAGAGACCCAGTACTTC	CASSRQRTPQETQYF
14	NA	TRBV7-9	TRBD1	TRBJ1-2	TGTGCCAGCAGCCCTTACAGGGGCGACTATGGCTACACCTTC	CASSPYRGDYGYTF
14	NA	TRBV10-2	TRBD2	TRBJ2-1	TGCGCCAGCAGTGAATGGGCGGGAGGGCCCAACCAGTTCTTC	CASSEWAGGPNQFF
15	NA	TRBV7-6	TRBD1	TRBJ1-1	TGTGCCAGCAGCCAAAACAGGGGATTTGGGACTGAAGCTTTCTTT	CASSQNRGFGTEAFF
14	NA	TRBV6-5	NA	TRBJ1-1	TGTGCCAGCAGTTACCGGGGGGCGGACACTGAAGCTTTCTTT	CASSYRGADTEAFF
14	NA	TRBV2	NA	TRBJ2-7	TGTGCCAGCAGCTACCCGGGGGAGCCCTACGAGCAGTACTTC	CASSYPGEPYEQYF
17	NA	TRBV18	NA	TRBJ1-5	TGTGCCAGCTCACCACCGGGGAGCCGGGTAATTAATCAGCCCCAGCATTTT	CASSPPGSRVINQPQHF
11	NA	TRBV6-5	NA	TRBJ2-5	TGTGCCAGCACTCTCAAAGAGACCCAGTACTTC	CASTLKETQYF
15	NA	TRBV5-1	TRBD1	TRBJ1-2	TGCGCCAGCAGCCCGGGGACAGGGGTGAACTATGGCTACACCTTC	CASSPGTGVNYGYTF
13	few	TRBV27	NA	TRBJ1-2	TGTGCCAGCAGGGCCAGCGGGAGCTATGGCTACACCTTC	CASRASGSYGYTF
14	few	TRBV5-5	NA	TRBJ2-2	TGTGCCAGCACCGTGTACAGGAACACCGGGGAGCTGTTTTTT	CASTVYRNTGELFF
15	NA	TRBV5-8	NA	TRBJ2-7	TGTGCCAGCAGCTTGTTAGGGGACAAAGCCTACGAGCAGTACTTC	CASSLLGDKAYEQYF
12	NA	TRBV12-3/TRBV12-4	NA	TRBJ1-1	TGTGCCAGCAGTTTCCGGGACACTGAAGCTTTCTTT	CASSFRDTEAFF
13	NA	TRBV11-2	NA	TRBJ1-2	TGTGCCAGCAGCGGCGGGACGGCCTATGGCTACACCTTC	CASSGGTAYGYTF
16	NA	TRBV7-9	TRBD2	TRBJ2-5	TGTGCCAGCAGCTTAGGGGTTGCGGGGGGGCAAGAGACCCAGTACTTC	CASSLGVAGGQETQYF
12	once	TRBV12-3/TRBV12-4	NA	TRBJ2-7	TGTGCCAGCAGTTTAGCACGTAGCGAGCAGTACTTC	CASSLARSEQYF
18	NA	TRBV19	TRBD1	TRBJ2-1	TGTGCCAGTAGTATAGATCACAGGGGATCCCACTCCTACAATGAGCAGTTCTTC	CASSIDHRGSHSYNEQFF
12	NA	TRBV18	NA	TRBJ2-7	TGTGCCAGCTCAATTTCCTCCTACGAGCAGTACTTC	CASSISSYEQYF
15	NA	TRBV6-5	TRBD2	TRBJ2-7	TGTGCCAGCATCTTCGGGACTAGCGGGGGCTACGAGCAGTACTTC	CASIFGTSGGYEQYF
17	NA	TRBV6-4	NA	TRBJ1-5	TGTGCCAGCAGCGGGGCCAGACAAGTACATAGCAATCAGCCCCAGCATTTT	CASSGARQVHSNQPQHF
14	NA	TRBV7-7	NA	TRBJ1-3	TGTGCTAGCAGCCCCAGCGACTCTGGAAACACCATATATTTT	CASSPSDSGNTIYF
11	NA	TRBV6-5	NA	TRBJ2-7	TGTGCCAGCAGGAGATTCAACGAGCAGTACTTC	CASRRFNEQYF
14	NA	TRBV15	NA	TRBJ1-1	TGTGCCACCAGCTTGGGGGGGGCGAACACTGAAGCTTTCTTT	CATSLGGANTEAFF
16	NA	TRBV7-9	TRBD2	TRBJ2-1	TGTGCCAGCAGCCCAGGGACTAGCGGGGGCCAAGGGGAGCAGTTCTTC	CASSPGTSGGQGEQFF
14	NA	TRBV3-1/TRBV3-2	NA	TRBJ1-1	TGTGCCAGCAGCCTCGGGTGGTTGAACACTGAAGCTTTCTTT	CASSLGWLNTEAFF
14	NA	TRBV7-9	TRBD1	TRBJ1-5	TGTGCCAGCAGCATGGGACAGTTGAATCAGCCCCAGCATTTT	CASSMGQLNQPQHF
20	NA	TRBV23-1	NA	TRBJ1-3	TGCGCCAGCAGTCAATCATGTACGGCTGATGAGGATGTCTCTGGAAACACCATATATTTT	CASSQSCTADEDVSGNTIYF
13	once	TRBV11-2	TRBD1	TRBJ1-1	TGTGCCAGCGGACAGGGAATGGACACTGAAGCTTTCTTT	CASGQGMDTEAFF
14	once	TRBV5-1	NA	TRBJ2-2	TGCGCCAGCGCCACCGGGGAAAACACCGGGGAGCTGTTTTTT	CASATGENTGELFF
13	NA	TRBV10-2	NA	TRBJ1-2	TGCGCCAGCAGTGAGTCGAACCTGGTTGGCTACACCTTC	CASSESNLVGYTF
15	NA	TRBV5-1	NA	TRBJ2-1	TGCGCCAGCAGCTTGGGGTGGGGAGGCAGGAATGAGCAGTTCTTC	CASSLGWGGRNEQFF